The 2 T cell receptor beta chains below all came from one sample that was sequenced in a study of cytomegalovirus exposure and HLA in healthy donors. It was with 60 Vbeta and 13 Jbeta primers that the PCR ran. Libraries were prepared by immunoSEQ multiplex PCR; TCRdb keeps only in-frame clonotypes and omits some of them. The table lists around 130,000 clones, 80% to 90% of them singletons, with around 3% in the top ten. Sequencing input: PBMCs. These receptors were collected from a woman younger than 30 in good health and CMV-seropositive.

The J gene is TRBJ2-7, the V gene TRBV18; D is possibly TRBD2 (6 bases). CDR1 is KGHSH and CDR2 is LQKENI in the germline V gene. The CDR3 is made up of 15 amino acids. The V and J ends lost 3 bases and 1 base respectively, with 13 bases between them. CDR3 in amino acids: CASSPPGRGSYEQYF. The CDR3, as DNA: TGTGCCAGCTCACCCCCAGGACGGGGGTCCTACGAGCAGTACTTC.

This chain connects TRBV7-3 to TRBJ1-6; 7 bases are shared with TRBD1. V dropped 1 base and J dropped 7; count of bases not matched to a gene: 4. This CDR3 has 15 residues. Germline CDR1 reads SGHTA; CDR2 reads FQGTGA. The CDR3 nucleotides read TGTGCCAGCAGCTTAAGGGGACAGAAGAATTCACCCCTCCACTTT. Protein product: CASSLRGQKNSPLHF.